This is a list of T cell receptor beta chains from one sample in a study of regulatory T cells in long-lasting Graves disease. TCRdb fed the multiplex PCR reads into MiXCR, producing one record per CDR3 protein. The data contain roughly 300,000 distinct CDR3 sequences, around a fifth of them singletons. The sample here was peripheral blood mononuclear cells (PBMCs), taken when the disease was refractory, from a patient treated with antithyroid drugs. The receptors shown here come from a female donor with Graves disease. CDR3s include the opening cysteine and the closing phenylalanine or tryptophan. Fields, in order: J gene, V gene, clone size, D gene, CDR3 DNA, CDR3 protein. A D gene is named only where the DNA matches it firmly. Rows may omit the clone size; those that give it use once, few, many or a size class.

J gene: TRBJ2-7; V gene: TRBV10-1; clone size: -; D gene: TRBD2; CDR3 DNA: TGCGCCAGCAGTGCTAGCGGAGACTCCTACGAGCAGTACTTC; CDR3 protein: CASSASGDSYEQYF
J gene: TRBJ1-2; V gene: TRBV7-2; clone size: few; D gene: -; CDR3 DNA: TGTGCCAGCAGCTTACAGGGGCCGGAGAACTATGGCTACACCTTC; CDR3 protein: CASSLQGPENYGYTF
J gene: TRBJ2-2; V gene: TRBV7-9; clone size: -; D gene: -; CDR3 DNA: TGTGCCAGCAGCCCCGGAGTTCGACTAGACTCCTACACTGCTGGGGAGCTGTTTTTT; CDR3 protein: CASSPGVRLDSYTAGELFF
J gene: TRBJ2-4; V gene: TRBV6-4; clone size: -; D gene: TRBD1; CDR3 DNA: TGTGCCAGCAAGGGACAGGGCTTGGACATTCAGTACTTC; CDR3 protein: CASKGQGLDIQYF
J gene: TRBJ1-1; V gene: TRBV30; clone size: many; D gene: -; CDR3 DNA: TGTGCCTGGTCCCCGGGGTCCGAAGCTTTCTTT; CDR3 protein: CAWSPGSEAFF
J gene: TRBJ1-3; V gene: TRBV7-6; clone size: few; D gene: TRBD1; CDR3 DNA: TGTGCCAGCGGCGACCCACCACGAAGGGGGCGGACGGGAAACACCATATATTTT; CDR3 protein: CASGDPPRRGRTGNTIYF
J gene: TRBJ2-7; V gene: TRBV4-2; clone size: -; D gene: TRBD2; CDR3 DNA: TGTGCCAGCAGCCAAGATCCCGCGGGAGGACCTAGCCAGCAGTACTTC; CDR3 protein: CASSQDPAGGPSQQYF
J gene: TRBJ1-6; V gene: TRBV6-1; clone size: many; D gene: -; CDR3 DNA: TGTGCCAGCAGCCGTGGGGCCGGATCACCCCTCCACTTT; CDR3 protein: CASSRGAGSPLHF
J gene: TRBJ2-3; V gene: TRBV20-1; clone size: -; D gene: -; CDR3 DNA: TGCAGTGCCCTTGCTGAGGGGGGAGATACGCAGTATTTT; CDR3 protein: CSALAEGGDTQYF
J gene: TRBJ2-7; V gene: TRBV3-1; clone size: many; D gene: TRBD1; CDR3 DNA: TGTGCCAGCAGCCAAGATGGGACAGGGCTATACGAGCAGTACTTC; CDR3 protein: CASSQDGTGLYEQYF